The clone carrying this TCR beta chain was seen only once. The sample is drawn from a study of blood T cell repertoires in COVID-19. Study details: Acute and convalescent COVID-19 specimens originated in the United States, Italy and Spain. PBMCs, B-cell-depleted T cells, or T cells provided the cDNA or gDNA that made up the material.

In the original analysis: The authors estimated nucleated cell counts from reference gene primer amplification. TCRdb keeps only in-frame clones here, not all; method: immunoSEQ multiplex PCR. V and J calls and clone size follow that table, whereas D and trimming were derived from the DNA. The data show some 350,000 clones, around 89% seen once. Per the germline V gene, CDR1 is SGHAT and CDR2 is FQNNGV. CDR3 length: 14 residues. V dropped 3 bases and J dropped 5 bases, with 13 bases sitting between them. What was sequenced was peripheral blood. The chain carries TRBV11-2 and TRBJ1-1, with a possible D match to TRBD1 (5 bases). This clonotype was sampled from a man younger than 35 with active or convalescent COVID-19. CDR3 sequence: CASSFSTGGTEAFF. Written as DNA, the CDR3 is TGTGCCAGCAGCTTTTCTACGGGGGGAACTGAAGCTTTCTTT.